These 25 T cell receptor beta chains were all obtained from the same sample, sequenced in a study of shared clonotypes between healthy human individuals. Using immunoSEQ multiplex PCR, the repertoire was profiled, and TCRdb retains in-frame clones only, with some absent. Counted here are roughly 200,000 clones, 65% to 70% occurring once; the ten biggest clones make up about 10%. The sample consisted of memory CD4+ T cells sorted from blood. The subset is: CD45RA-negative fraction. The receptors originated from a young man in good health.

Notes on this clone: One junction end does not reproduce the germline sequence, and a read error may be involved. Other nucleotide sequences from this sample produce the same CDR3. The rearrangement links TRBV28 to TRBJ2-3; 8 bases match TRBD2. This CDR3 has 16 residues. Germline loops: CDR1 MDHEN, CDR2 SYDVKM. CDR3 nucleotide sequence: TGTGCCAGTAGTTCTCCGGGAGGGCCAAATTCAGATACGCAGTATTTT. This gives the protein CASSSPGGPNSDTQYF.

V and J are TRBV4-2 and TRBJ2-3, with a tentative D call TRBD1 (6 bases). Looked up from germline, CDR1 is LGHNA and CDR2 is YNFKEQ. Trimming cost V 0 bases and J 2 bases, with 9 bases left between them. The CDR3 is 15 residues long. The CDR3 region is CASSQEGAVTDTQYF. CDR3 DNA sequence: TGTGCCAGCAGCCAAGAGGGGGCAGTCACAGATACGCAGTATTTT.

This clone was found a few times. The genes are TRBV28 and TRBJ2-7; tentatively, D is TRBD1 (6 bases). The CDR3 is 13 residues long. Trimming stripped 5 bases from V and 2 bases from J, with 10 bases between. CDR1 and CDR2 from the germline V gene are MDHEN and SYDVKM. The CDR3 DNA reads TGTGCCAGCAGTACCGGGACACCCTACGAGCAGTACTTC. The encoded protein is CASSTGTPYEQYF. The whole variable domain, remainder taken from reference TRBV28 and TRBJ2-7, is DVKVTQSSRYLVKRTGEKVFLECVQDMDHENMFWYRQDPGLGLRLIYFSYDVKMKEKGDIPEGYSVSREKKERFSLILESASTNQTSMYLCASSTGTPYEQYFGPGTRLTVT.

The J gene is TRBJ2-3, the V gene TRBV29-1, with 10 bases fitting TRBD2. With 2 bases clipped from V and 5 bases from J, the junction kept 7 bases outside the gene matches. The CDR3 has 15 amino acids. The germline CDR1 and CDR2 sequences are SQVTM and ANQGSEA. The CDR3 DNA is TGCAGCGTTGAAACTAGCGGGGTGTTTGGAGATACGCAGTATTTT. Encoded protein: CSVETSGVFGDTQYF.

This clone turned up a few times. V usage is TRBV28 and J usage is TRBJ1-1; 8 bases agree with TRBD1. There are 13 residues in the CDR3. Germline V gene sequence: CDR1 MDHEN, CDR2 SYDVKM. CDR3 coding DNA: TGTGCGAGCTGGTCTCTACAGGGGGCTGAAGCTTTCTTT. Residues: CASWSLQGAEAFF.

A remark on this clone: Other DNA sequences of this sample code for an identical CDR3. This chain joins TRBV6-6 and TRBJ2-2; 7 bases align to TRBD2. The germline gives CDR1 MNHNY, CDR2 SVGAGI (reference sequence). The junction had 0 bases not matched to a gene; V was cut back by 2 bases and J by 6 bases. The CDR3 covers 13 residues. Written as DNA, the CDR3 is TGTGCCAGCAGTTACGCGGGAGCCGGGGAGCTGTTTTTT. It specifies CASSYAGAGELFF.

The table lists this clone with a count of one. V usage is TRBV9 and J usage is TRBJ2-3; D is unclear. The V gene's germline CDR1 is SGDLS and CDR2 YYNGEE. V gave up 0 bases and J gave up 11 bases, with 7 bases separating them. This CDR3 has 11 amino acids. CDR3 nucleotide sequence: TGTGCCAGCAGCGTAGGAGCACGGCAGTATTTT. Translating gives CASSVGARQYF.

Details on this clone: The sample contains more than one DNA sequence encoding this CDR3. The chain employs TRBV9 and TRBJ1-5; 8 bases align to TRBD1. With 4 bases clipped from V and 4 bases from J, the junction kept 7 bases outside the gene matches. This CDR3 contains 15 residues. Germline V gene lookup returns CDR1 SGDLS and CDR2 YYNGEE. CDR3 residues: CASSPDGQGNQPQHF. The CDR3 DNA reads TGTGCCAGCAGCCCAGACGGACAGGGAAATCAGCCCCAGCATTTT.

The chain links TRBV2 to TRBJ2-6; 10 bases map to TRBD1. J was trimmed by 0 bases and V by 6 bases; bases with no gene match: 8. Per the germline V gene, CDR1 is SNHLY and CDR2 is FYNNEI. The CDR3 spans 18 residues. The CDR3 nucleotides read TGTGCCAGCAGCTTGAGACAGGGGGCTCTCTCTGGGGCCAACGTCCTGACTTTC. It is translated as CASSLRQGALSGANVLTF.

This clone was seen repeatedly, ten times or more. J is TRBJ1-1 and V is TRBV29-1; D might be TRBD1 (5 bases). The CDR3 is made up of 11 amino acids. The V end was cut by 7 bases, the J end by 6 bases, with 12 bases between. Germline V gene lookup returns CDR1 SQVTM and CDR2 ANQGSEA. The CDR3 spells CSAKRDSEAFF. CDR3 DNA sequence: TGCAGCGCTAAACGGGACTCTGAAGCTTTCTTT.

The chain joins TRBV28 to TRBJ2-1; D is unresolved. Germline assignment: CDR1 MDHEN and CDR2 SYDVKM. The CDR3 length is 13 residues. Deletions cut 2 bases from V and 7 bases from J, with 9 bases between. The CDR3 bases are TGTGCCAGCAGTTTACCTGCAAGGAATGAGCAGTTCTTC. It codes for CASSLPARNEQFF. Full variable domain (rest looked up from reference TRBV28 and TRBJ2-1): DVKVTQSSRYLVKRTGEKVFLECVQDMDHENMFWYRQDPGLGLRLIYFSYDVKMKEKGDIPEGYSVSREKKERFSLILESASTNQTSMYLCASSLPARNEQFFGPGTRLTVL.

This rearrangement joins TRBV28 to TRBJ2-7; perhaps TRBD1 as D (6 bases). CDR1 and CDR2 from the germline V gene are MDHEN and SYDVKM. The CDR3 is made up of 14 amino acids. With 6 bases removed from V and 5 bases from J, the gap between germline ends came to 17 bases. DNA for the CDR3: TGTGCCAGCAGGGGGGCCGTTGTGGGGCACGAGCAGTACTTC. As protein: CASRGAVVGHEQYF.

The chain carries TRBV5-1 and TRBJ2-1, with TRBD2 matching 10 bases. The CDR3 consists of 17 residues. Looked up from germline, CDR1 is SGHRS and CDR2 is YFSETQ. Trimming took 5 bases from V and 5 from J; bases not matched to a gene: 13. CDR3 DNA sequence: TGCGCCAGCAGAGTGTCCAGCGGGAGGGCTGATAACAATGAGCAGTTCTTC. Its protein is CASRVSSGRADNNEQFF.

The rearrangement uses TRBV28 and TRBJ2-5, with 9 bases that match TRBD1. Germline lookup yields CDR1 MDHEN and CDR2 SYDVKM. CDR3 length: 15 residues. V lost 5 bases to trimming and J lost 5 bases; unmatched junction nucleotides: 9. This CDR3 is CASSPLTGGYETQYF. CDR3 sequence (DNA): TGTGCCAGCAGTCCTCTGACAGGGGGTTACGAGACCCAGTACTTC.

The chain carries TRBV7-8 and TRBJ2-3; a possible D gene is TRBD1 (5 bases). The V and J ends lost 2 bases and 2 bases respectively, with 8 bases between them. This CDR3 has 14 amino acids. Looked up from germline, CDR1 is SGHVS and CDR2 is FQNEAQ. The CDR3 DNA reads as TGTGCCAGCAGCTTAATGACAGACACAGATACGCAGTATTTT. Residues: CASSLMTDTDTQYF.

This clone was observed many times. The chain links TRBV20-1 to TRBJ2-1; a weak D match, TRBD2 (5 bases). There are 11 residues in the CDR3. CDR1 DFQATT and CDR2 SNEGSKA come from the germline V gene (reference sequence). Trimming left V 0 bases short and J 11 bases short, with 8 bases between. The CDR3 spells CSARDREKQFF. Written as DNA, the CDR3 is TGCAGTGCTAGAGATAGGGAGAAGCAGTTCTTC.

This clone was recorded only once. The chain recombines TRBV5-1 with TRBJ2-1; a possible D gene is TRBD2 (5 bases). Germline-derived CDR1 and CDR2 are SGHRS and YFSETQ. The CDR3 is made up of 14 amino acids. V was shortened by 1 base and J by 9 bases, with 14 bases between the two germline ends. The CDR3 sequence is CASSLLALAGEQFF. DNA of the CDR3: TGCGCCAGCAGCTTGCTAGCTCTTGCTGGTGAGCAGTTCTTC.

V is TRBV27 and J is TRBJ2-5, with D hard to call. This CDR3 comprises 14 residues. Per the germline V gene, CDR1 is MNHEY and CDR2 is SMNVEV (reference sequence). Between the trimmed V and J ends, which lost 0 bases and 6 bases, there was a span of 11 bases. The CDR3 DNA reads as TGTGCCAGCAGTTTATCCGGACCGCGGCAGACCCAGTACTTC. Encoded protein: CASSLSGPRQTQYF.

This clone was detected a few times. V usage is TRBV18 and J usage is TRBJ2-5, with D possibly TRBD1 on 5 matching bases. Per germline, CDR1 KGHSH and CDR2 LQKENI. This CDR3 has 14 amino acids. V lost 4 bases and J lost 4, with 13 bases in between. CDR3 in amino acids: CASSLGQTGETQYF. The CDR3 DNA is TGTGCCAGCTCACTAGGGCAAACAGGAGAGACCCAGTACTTC.

The chain couples TRBV10-2 to TRBJ1-2; D is unclear. Trimming took 8 bases from V and 2 from J, leaving 6 bases between them. The germline CDR1 and CDR2 sequences are WSHSY and SAAADI. The CDR3 runs 11 residues. CDR3 coding DNA: TGCGCCAGCGGGGAAAACTATGGCTACACCTTC. This sequence encodes CASGENYGYTF.

This chain joins TRBV29-1 and TRBJ1-2; 10 bases match TRBD1. The V gene end was trimmed by 5 bases and the J gene end by 11 bases; junction bases not matched to a gene: 2. Germline CDR1 reads SQVTM; CDR2 reads ANQGSEA. The CDR3 is made up of 10 amino acids. The CDR3 reads CSVWDRGYTF. Here the CDR3 DNA reads TGCAGCGTTTGGGACAGGGGTTACACCTTC. The entire variable domain, with the rest obtained from reference TRBV29-1 and TRBJ1-2, is as follows: SAVISQKPSRDICQRGTSLTIQCQVDSQVTMMFWYRQQPGQSLTLIATANQGSEATYESGFVIDKFPISRPNLTFSTLTVSNMSPEDSSIYLCSVWDRGYTFGSGTRLTVV.

This clone was picked up a small number of times. The genes are TRBV11-3 and TRBJ2-2; D unclear. V lost 1 base, J lost 5 bases, and 8 bases lay in between. This CDR3 is 14 amino acids long. Germline values: CDR1 SGHNT, CDR2 YENEEA. The CDR3 nucleotides are TGTGCCAGCAGCTTAGGGTCGACAACCGGGGAGCTGTTTTTT. It translates to CASSLGSTTGELFF.

V usage is TRBV6-1 and J usage is TRBJ2-4; no clear D. Germline CDR1 and CDR2: MNHNS and SASEGT. The V end lost 2 bases, the J end lost 3 bases, and 17 bases lay between the germline ends. The CDR3 spans 17 residues. The CDR3 sequence is CASSESLANVNKNIQYF. CDR3 nucleotide sequence: TGTGCCAGCAGTGAAAGTTTGGCGAACGTTAACAAAAACATTCAGTACTTC.

The chain combines TRBV29-1 with TRBJ2-5, with TRBD2 as a possible D gene (6 bases). Germline V gene lookup returns CDR1 SQVTM and CDR2 ANQGSEA. Trimming left V 4 bases short and J 5 bases short, with 14 bases between. This CDR3 is 13 amino acids long. CDR3 region: CSVVLGGRETQYF. The CDR3 nucleotides read TGCAGCGTTGTCTTGGGGGGAAGGGAGACCCAGTACTTC.

The V and J genes are TRBV28 and TRBJ2-7; tentative D call: TRBD1 (6 bases). Germline V CDR1 and CDR2: MDHEN, SYDVKM. This CDR3 has 13 amino acids. Deletions cut 10 bases from V and 1 base from J, with 14 bases between. The DNA for the CDR3 is TGTGCCACCCACAGGGCGGTTTCCTACGAGCAGTACTTC. Translation: CATHRAVSYEQYF.